This entry lists 5 T cell receptor beta chains sequenced from one sample in a study of cytomegalovirus exposure and HLA in healthy donors. PCR primers comprised 60 Vbeta and 13 Jbeta primers. Sequencing was performed with immunoSEQ multiplex PCR; in TCRdb, only in-frame clones are kept and a portion is missing. The sample shows 150,000 to 200,000 clones, roughly 73% of them seen only once. Sequencing input: PBMCs. These receptors all come from a female donor in good health and CMV-seronegative.

The V and J genes are TRBV29-1 and TRBJ2-5; TRBD2 aligns across 11 bases. The CDR3 is 14 amino acids. V dropped 4 bases and J dropped 5; count of bases not matched to a gene: 6. CDR1 and CDR2 from the germline V gene are SQVTM and ANQGSEA. The DNA of the CDR3 is TGCAGCGTTGCAGCTAGCGGGGGGAGTGAGACCCAGTACTTC. Translating gives CSVAASGGSETQYF.

The chain is built from TRBV6-5 and TRBJ2-3; 7 bases are a match to TRBD1. V lost 0 bases to trimming and J lost 4 bases; unmatched junction nucleotides: 7. CDR1 and CDR2 (germline): MNHEY, SVGAGI. There are 16 residues in the CDR3. The CDR3 bases are TGTGCCAGCAGTTACTCCAACAGGGGATTGTCAGATACGCAGTATTTT. Residues: CASSYSNRGLSDTQYF.

The chain links TRBV13 to TRBJ2-1, with TRBD2 identical over 7 bases. Germline CDR1 is PRHDT and CDR2 is FYEKMQ (reference sequence). Trimming cost V 6 bases and J 3 bases; bases outside gene matches: 5. CDR3 length equals 14 residues. CDR3 bases: TGTGCCAGCAGTCCGACTAGCCTCTACAATGAGCAGTTCTTC. It specifies CASSPTSLYNEQFF.

V gene TRBV9 combines with J gene TRBJ2-4, with 10 bases matching TRBD1. This CDR3 is 16 amino acids long. V lost 0 bases and J lost 9; bases outside the gene matches: 9. Germline V gene sequence: CDR1 SGDLS, CDR2 YYNGEE. CDR3 nucleotides: TGTGCCAGCAGCGTAGACCGGGACAGGGGTTTTTCCATTCAGTACTTC. This gives the protein CASSVDRDRGFSIQYF.

The chain links TRBV30 to TRBJ1-2, with D hard to call. CDR3 length: 13 residues. Germline V CDR1 and CDR2: GTSNPN, SVGIG (reference sequence). Deletions cut 0 bases from V and 5 bases from J, with 10 bases between. The CDR3 reads CAWSVRESYGYTF. Here the CDR3 DNA reads TGTGCCTGGAGTGTAAGAGAGTCTTATGGCTACACCTTC.